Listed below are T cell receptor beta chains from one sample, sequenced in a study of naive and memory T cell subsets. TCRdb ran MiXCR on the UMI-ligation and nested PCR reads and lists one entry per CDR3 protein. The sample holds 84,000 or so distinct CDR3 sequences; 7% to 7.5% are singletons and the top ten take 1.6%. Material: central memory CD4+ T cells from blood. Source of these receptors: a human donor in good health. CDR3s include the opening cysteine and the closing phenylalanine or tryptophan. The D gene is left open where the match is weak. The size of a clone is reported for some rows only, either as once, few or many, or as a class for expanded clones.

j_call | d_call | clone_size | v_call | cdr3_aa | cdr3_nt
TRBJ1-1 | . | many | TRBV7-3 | CASSLIGVTEAFF | TGTGCCAGCAGCTTAATTGGGGTAACTGAAGCTTTCTTT
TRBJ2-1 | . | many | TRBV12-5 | CASGTGQSYNEQFF | TGTGCTAGTGGCACCGGACAGAGCTACAATGAGCAGTTCTTC
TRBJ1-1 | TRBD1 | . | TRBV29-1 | CSVYSGGSTEAFF | TGCAGCGTCTATTCAGGGGGGAGCACTGAAGCTTTCTTT
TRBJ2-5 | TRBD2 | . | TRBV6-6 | CASSDDGRGVGKTQYF | TGTGCCAGCTCCGATGACGGGCGGGGGGTAGGAAAGACCCAGTACTTC
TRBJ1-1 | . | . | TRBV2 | CASNRWGNTEAFF | TGTGCCAGCAATAGGTGGGGTAACACTGAAGCTTTCTTT
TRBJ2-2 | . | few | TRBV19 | CASMNFAGELFF | TGTGCCAGTATGAACTTTGCCGGGGAGCTGTTTTTT
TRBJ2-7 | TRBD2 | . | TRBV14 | CASSQSTSVYEQYF | TGTGCCAGCAGCCAATCCACTAGCGTCTACGAGCAGTACTTC
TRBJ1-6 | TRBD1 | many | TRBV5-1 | CASSLGPGQGGGPSPLHF | TGCGCCAGCAGCTTGGGACCGGGACAGGGTGGAGGGCCTTCACCCCTCCACTTT
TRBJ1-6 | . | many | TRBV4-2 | CASSQDYGRYNSPLHF | TGTGCCAGCAGCCAAGATTACGGCAGATATAATTCACCCCTCCACTTT
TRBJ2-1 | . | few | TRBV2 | CASSGISYNEQFF | TGTGCCAGCAGTGGTATCAGCTACAATGAGCAGTTCTTC
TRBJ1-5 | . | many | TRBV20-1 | CSARGTLNQPQHF | TGCAGTGCTAGAGGTACCCTTAATCAGCCCCAGCATTTT
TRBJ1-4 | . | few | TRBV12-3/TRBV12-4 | CASSGQTSEKLFF | TGTGCCAGCAGTGGCCAAACGTCGGAAAAACTGTTTTTT
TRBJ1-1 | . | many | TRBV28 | CASSYLAREGTEAFF | TGTGCCAGCAGCTATCTGGCCAGGGAGGGCACTGAAGCTTTCTTT
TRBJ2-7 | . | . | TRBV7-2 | CASSLGPNHEQYF | TGTGCCAGCAGCTTAGGACCCAACCACGAGCAGTACTTC
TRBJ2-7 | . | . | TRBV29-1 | CSGETDNYEQYF | TGCAGCGGGGAGACAGACAACTACGAGCAGTACTTC
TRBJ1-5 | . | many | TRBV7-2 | CASSLMGAWDNQPQHF | TGTGCCAGCAGCTTAATGGGGGCATGGGACAATCAGCCCCAGCATTTT
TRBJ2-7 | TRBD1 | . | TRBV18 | CASSRRTGDEQYF | TGTGCCAGCTCGCGACGGACAGGGGACGAGCAGTACTTC
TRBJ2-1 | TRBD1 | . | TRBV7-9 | CASSLATATGVYNEQFF | TGTGCCAGCAGCTTAGCTACCGCGACAGGGGTTTACAATGAGCAGTTCTTC
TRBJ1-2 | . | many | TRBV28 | CASSFAGRAGYTF | TGTGCCAGCAGTTTTGCAGGGCGCGCCGGCTACACCTTC
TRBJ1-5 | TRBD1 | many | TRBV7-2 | CASSRDRGLYQPQHF | TGTGCCAGCAGCAGGGACAGGGGGCTTTATCAGCCCCAGCATTTT
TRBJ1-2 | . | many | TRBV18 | CASSPGYGYTF | TGTGCCAGCTCACCCGGCTATGGCTACACCTTC
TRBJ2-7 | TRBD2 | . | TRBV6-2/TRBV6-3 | CASMASGSGAYEQYF | TGTGCCAGCATGGCTAGCGGGAGTGGGGCCTACGAGCAGTACTTC
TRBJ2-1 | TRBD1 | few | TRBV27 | CASSYPRDRGNEQFF | TGTGCCAGCAGTTATCCCCGGGACAGGGGCAATGAGCAGTTCTTC
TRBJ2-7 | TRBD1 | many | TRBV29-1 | CSVEPGQGGDEQYF | TGCAGCGTTGAACCGGGACAGGGGGGGGACGAGCAGTACTTC
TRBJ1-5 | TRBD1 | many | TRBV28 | CASRLLTFRDRGQPQHF | TGTGCCAGCAGATTACTCACTTTCCGGGACAGAGGTCAGCCCCAGCATTTT
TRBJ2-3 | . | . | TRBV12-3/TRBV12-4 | CASSLATGGYTDTQYF | TGTGCCAGCAGTTTGGCAACGGGGGGCTACACAGATACGCAGTATTTT
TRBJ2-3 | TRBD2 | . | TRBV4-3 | CASSRAGGPDTQYF | TGCGCCAGCAGCCGAGCGGGGGGGCCAGATACGCAGTATTTT
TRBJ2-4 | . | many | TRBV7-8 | CASSVPGAEEDIQYF | TGTGCCAGCTCCGTCCCGGGCGCGGAGGAAGACATTCAGTACTTC
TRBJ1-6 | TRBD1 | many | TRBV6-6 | CASKEQGKDSNSPLHF | TGTGCCAGCAAAGAACAGGGGAAGGATTCTAATTCACCCCTCCACTTT
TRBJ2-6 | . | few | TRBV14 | CASSQMGLYSGANVLTF | TGTGCCAGCAGCCAAATGGGTCTCTACTCTGGGGCCAACGTCCTGACTTTC
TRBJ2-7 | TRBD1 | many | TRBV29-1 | CSFRGSREQYF | TGCAGCTTCAGGGGGTCGCGAGAGCAGTACTTC
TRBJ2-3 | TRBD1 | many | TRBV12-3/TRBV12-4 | CASSPGQGGDTQYF | TGTGCCAGCAGCCCGGGACAGGGAGGAGATACGCAGTATTTT
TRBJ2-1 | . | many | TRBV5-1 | CASSLGRQTYNEQFF | TGCGCCAGCAGCTTGGGCAGACAGACCTACAATGAGCAGTTCTTC
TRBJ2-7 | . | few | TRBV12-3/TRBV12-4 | CASSLTVDEQYF | TGTGCCAGCAGTCTCACCGTCGACGAGCAGTACTTC
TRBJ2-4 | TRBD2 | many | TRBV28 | CATRSSGGANIQYF | TGTGCCACCCGTTCTAGCGGGGGGGCCAACATTCAGTACTTC
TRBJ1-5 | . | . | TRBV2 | CASSGGGNQPQHF | TGTGCCAGCAGTGGGGGAGGAAATCAGCCCCAGCATTTT
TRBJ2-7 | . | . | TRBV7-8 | CASSRIDRGEQYF | TGTGCCAGCAGCCGGATCGACCGGGGCGAGCAGTACTTC
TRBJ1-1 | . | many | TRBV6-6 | CASSRQVYTEAFF | TGTGCCAGCAGTCGACAGGTTTACACTGAAGCTTTCTTT
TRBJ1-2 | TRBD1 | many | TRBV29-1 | CSDRDRVRVGYTF | TGCAGCGATAGGGACAGGGTTAGGGTTGGCTACACCTTC
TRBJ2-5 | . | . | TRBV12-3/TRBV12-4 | CASTRGTTQYF | TGTGCCAGCACCAGAGGGACCACCCAGTACTTC
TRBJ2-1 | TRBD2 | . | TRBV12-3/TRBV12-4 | CASSRVIGTSFVLFF | TGTGCCAGCAGTAGAGTCATAGGGACTAGCTTCGTGCTGTTCTTC
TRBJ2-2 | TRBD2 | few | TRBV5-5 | CASSIGLAVNTGELFF | TGTGCCAGCAGCATAGGACTAGCGGTGAACACCGGGGAGCTGTTTTTT
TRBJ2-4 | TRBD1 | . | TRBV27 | CAGGYRGVAKNIQYF | TGTGCCGGGGGATACAGGGGGGTAGCCAAAAACATTCAGTACTTC
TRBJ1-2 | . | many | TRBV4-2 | CASSQEGTSTNYGYTF | TGTGCCAGCAGCCAAGAGGGGACATCGACAAACTATGGCTACACCTTC
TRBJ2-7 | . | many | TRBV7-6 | CASSPEVGPYEQYF | TGTGCCAGCAGCCCAGAGGTGGGGCCCTACGAGCAGTACTTC